This T cell receptor (beta chain) was captured in a study of T cells in Graves' hyperthyroidism and ophthalmopathy. Study conclusions and caveats: Most thyroid-expanded clonotypes above 0.001 were also found in blood. A 13 V-J signature model discriminated ophthalmopathy versus stable hyperthyroidism.

Only one count was recorded for this clonotype. Its cognate antigen is unknown. Diagnosis relied on clinical symptoms, serum thyroxine and TRAb, thyroid ultrasound and orbital computed tomography. TCR beta CDR3 region amplification was performed from RNA transcripts. An initial round of RT-PCR targeting the TCR CDR3 relied on the HTBI primer set. TCRdb re-called the multiplex PCR reads with MiXCR, one entry per CDR3 protein. Of hundreds of thousands of distinct CDR3 sequences listed, approximately 15% are singletons. The material sequenced was blood. This clonotype originated in a woman in her thirties or forties with Graves' ophthalmopathy.

The CDR3 DNA sequence: TGTGCCAGTAGTATCGGACAGGGGTCCTACAATGAGCAGTTCTTC. Translating gives CASSIGQGSYNEQFF. The chain links TRBV19 to TRBJ2-1; 9 positions match TRBD1. Germline V gene data show CDR1 as LNHDA and CDR2 as SQIVND (reference sequence). The J segment lost 1 base and the V segment lost 3 bases, leaving 1 base of the junction unmatched. The CDR3 has 15 amino acids.